This TCR beta chain is from a study of naive and memory T cell subsets. This clonotype showed up many times. Its specificity is unknown. The library had UMIs added by 3' ligation of an oligonucleotide to TCR cDNA. Whole blood, 2 to 2.5 ml, came from adult healthy volunteers. Unsorted total RNA, roughly 1 to 1,100 ng, was DNase treated before reverse transcription. CDR3 length: 15 residues. The germline V gene has CDR1 SEHNR and CDR2 FQNEAQ (reference sequence). V lost 7 bases to trimming and J lost 10 bases; unmatched junction nucleotides: 13. Study-level points and caveats: This RNA-based method may be sensitive to activation-related transcript changes.

The SP2 primer and nested alpha and beta constant region primers amplified ligated cDNA in four rounds. Blood and skin TCR RNA was reverse transcribed with alpha and beta constant primers. TCRdb reanalysed the 5' RACE reads using MiXCR and keeps one entry per CDR3 protein. The top ten hold roughly 9.8% of the sample, which has 58,000 or so distinct CDR3 sequences, under 10% seen once. This chain joins TRBV7-9 and TRBJ1-1, with 12 positions matching TRBD1. The clonotype originates from a female donor in good health. CDR3 nucleotide sequence: TGTGCCAGCATCAGGGGCGGGACAGGGGGCAGGGGAGCTTTCTTT. Protein: CASIRGGTGGRGAFF.